A single sample gave rise to the 8 T cell receptor beta chains below, sequenced in a study of stem cell transplantation in POMP-related autoinflammatory disease. Clones were sequenced by immunoSEQ multiplex PCR, and TCRdb holds only the in-frame ones, with some missing. The table lists 9,000 to 10,000 clones, 79% of them singletons. The source material was CD4+ T cells from PBMCs, sampled after stem cell transplantation. These receptors came from a human patient with POMP-related autoinflammation and immune dysregulation (PRAID). Some T cells may have originated in the graft donor.

This chain joins TRBV6-5 and TRBJ1-5; D might be TRBD1 (5 bases). From germline, CDR1 is MNHEY and CDR2 SVGAGI. V was shortened by 5 bases and J by 2 bases, with 13 bases between the two germline ends. The CDR3 is made up of 15 amino acids. Here the CDR3 reads CASSRDARGNQPQHF. The CDR3 nucleotides are TGTGCCAGCAGTCGGGACGCCCGAGGCAATCAGCCCCAGCATTTT.

This sequence joins TRBV27 and TRBJ1-1; TRBD1 might be the D (5 bases). CDR1 is MNHEY, CDR2 SMNVEV, per germline (reference sequence). The CDR3 has 15 amino acids. V was pared by 7 bases and J by 1 base, with 16 bases between. The CDR3 DNA is TGTGCCAGCACCCTCAGGCAGGGTGGGAACACTGAAGCTTTCTTT. Residues: CASTLRQGGNTEAFF.

The rearrangement links TRBV19 to TRBJ1-1; TRBD1 matches 8 bases. CDR1 and CDR2 from the germline V gene are LNHDA and SQIVND (reference sequence). The CDR3 totals 15 residues. V lost 5 bases and J lost 0; bases outside the gene matches: 5. CDR3 region: CASSWAGGLNTEAFF. The CDR3 bases are TGTGCCAGTAGTTGGGCAGGGGGCTTGAACACTGAAGCTTTCTTT. The whole variable domain, filled in from reference TRBV19 and TRBJ1-1, reads DGGITQSPKYLFRKEGQNVTLSCEQNLNHDAMYWYRQDPGQGLRLIYYSQIVNDFQKGDIAEGYSVSREKKESFPLTVTSAQKNPTAFYLCASSWAGGLNTEAFFGQGTRLTVV.

CDR3 loop: CASSLKRALAGVGIDTQYF. The CDR3, as DNA: TGTGCCAGCAGCTTAAAAAGGGCACTAGCGGGAGTCGGGATAGATACGCAGTATTTT. The chain joins TRBV11-2 to TRBJ2-3; 11 bases agree with TRBD2. J lost 5 bases, V lost 2 bases, and 15 bases had no gene match. Germline values: CDR1 SGHAT, CDR2 FQNNGV. CDR3 size: 19 residues.

V usage is TRBV2 and J usage is TRBJ1-5; possible D gene TRBD1, 5 bases. The germline V and J ends were trimmed by 2 bases and 2 bases, with 13 bases remaining between them. This CDR3 is built from 16 residues. Germline V gene lookup returns CDR1 SNHLY and CDR2 FYNNEI. The CDR3 DNA is TGTGCCAGCAGTGAACAGGGACGTGCTGGCAATCAGCCCCAGCATTTT. Amino acids: CASSEQGRAGNQPQHF.

The chain carries TRBV10-2 and TRBJ2-3; D is possibly TRBD1 (6 bases). This CDR3 spans 14 amino acids. With 7 bases removed from V and 3 bases from J, the gap between germline ends came to 14 bases. Germline V CDR1 and CDR2: WSHSY, SAAADI. The CDR3 loop reads CASKRTVQTDTQYF. Written as DNA, the CDR3 is TGCGCCAGCAAGAGGACAGTCCAAACAGATACGCAGTATTTT.

This rearrangement joins TRBV11-3 to TRBJ2-1; 9 bases are shared with TRBD2. Trimming at V came to 5 bases and at J to 6 bases, leaving 8 bases not matched to a gene. The CDR3 totals 15 residues. Germline CDR1 is SGHNT and CDR2 is YENEEA. The CDR3, as DNA: TGTGCCAGCAGCCTCGGGCTAGCGGGAACCAATGAGCAGTTCTTC. Translation gives CASSLGLAGTNEQFF.

V usage is TRBV3-1 (or the pseudogene TRBV3-2) and J usage is TRBJ2-5, with a tentative D call TRBD2 (5 bases). Germline V gene data show CDR1 as LGHDT and CDR2 as YNNKEL (reference sequence). The ends were cut back, 3 bases at V and 5 bases at J, with 13 bases in the middle. This CDR3 comprises 14 residues. In DNA, the CDR3 is TGTGCCAGCAGCCATCCGTCCGGCGGGGAGACCCAGTACTTC. It specifies CASSHPSGGETQYF.